This T cell receptor (beta chain) came from a study of T-cell memory formation after mild COVID-19 (dated by TCRdb to the early 2020s). About the full investigation: TCR sequence clusters from the two donors were found to be largely donor specific. In a couple of donors, T-cell clones that expanded and contracted after mild COVID-19 were tracked by sequencing TCRalpha and TCRbeta repertoires over time. The cohort comprised two young, previously healthy adult volunteers, one female and one male.

The sequencing machine was an Illumina NovaSeq 6000. TCRalpha and TCRbeta cDNA libraries were built by 5'RACE with constant-segment primers, adding sample barcodes and unique molecular identifiers. RNA was extracted from every sample with Trizol reagent. Library amplification was performed in two PCR steps, and a second sample barcode and Illumina TruSeq adapters were introduced in the second step. Sequencing of the libraries was done on an Illumina NovaSeq, producing 2 x 150 bp paired-end reads. Processing in the source paper ran as follows. With migec v1.2.7, reads were demultiplexed and then collapsed into UMI-guided consensus sequences. Using mixcr v2.1.11, UMI consensuses were aligned to TRA and TRB V and J templates and then assembled into clonotypes. A clonotype was counted as expanded or contracted only if both edgeR and NoisET called the change significant, with noise models trained on biological replicates. For edgeR calls, the cutoffs were a false discovery rate-adjusted p below 0.01 and a log2 fold-change threshold of 1. As an exploratory analysis of dynamics, max-normalized trajectories of the 1000 most abundant clonotypes were examined by PCA with hierarchical clustering. The CD4 or CD8 phenotype of responding clones was assigned using the separately sequenced CD4+ and CD8+ repertoires. TCRdb trimmed the raw reads at Q25, called clones with MiXCR and kept productive beta chains. CDR3 protein duplicates are merged, each entry listing the most common genes and DNA. These V and J calls are TCRdb output, not the study's own analysis. The sample yields under 400,000 distinct CDR3 sequences; 20% to 25% were counted once. Roughly an eighth of the sample goes to the ten largest clones.

On the study overall, not on this receptor specifically: Clones that contracted from day 15 to 85 showed balanced CD4/CD8 phenotypes, whereas a second wave of clones that expanded from day 15 to 37 leaned towards CD4+. SARS-CoV-2 specificity was not confirmed for the second-wave clones peaking on day 37. Contracting CD4+ clones were located mainly in the CM and EM memory subsets, whereas CD8+ clones were found to be enriched in EMRA. Some responding clones were found in pre-infection memory, which suggests that pre-existing cross-reactive memory T cells took part in the SARS-CoV-2 response. Only a couple of mild cases were covered by the study, and larger cohorts that include severe cases with pre-infection samples were considered necessary.

A note on this clonotype: Its antigen is still unknown. It has no much larger one-base neighbor in the sample; base qualities were not kept.

Spanning cysteine to phenylalanine, the CDR3 consists of 16 amino acids. Of the read, only the CDR3 DNA is kept; its 48 bases are in frame from base 1. The trim is 6 bases for V and 5 bases for J, with a gap of 20 bases between the germline ends. Ficoll-Paque density gradient centrifugation was used to isolate PBMCs. This chain is built from TRBV12-3 or TRBV12-4 and TRBJ1-5; TRBD1 could be the D gene, as 6 bases match. The sample taken for sequencing was PBMCs or a T cell subset sorted from them (not recorded which). The sequence was collected from an adult woman who had mild COVID-19 (a few samples of this study predate the infection). The sample titles of this study are shuffled in the database, so cell type and time point are left out; the donor was told from shared clones. The CDR3: CASSTGRRGIDQPQHF. The DNA sequence follows: TGTGCCAGCAGCACAGGGAGACGGGGAATCGATCAGCCCCAGCATTTT.